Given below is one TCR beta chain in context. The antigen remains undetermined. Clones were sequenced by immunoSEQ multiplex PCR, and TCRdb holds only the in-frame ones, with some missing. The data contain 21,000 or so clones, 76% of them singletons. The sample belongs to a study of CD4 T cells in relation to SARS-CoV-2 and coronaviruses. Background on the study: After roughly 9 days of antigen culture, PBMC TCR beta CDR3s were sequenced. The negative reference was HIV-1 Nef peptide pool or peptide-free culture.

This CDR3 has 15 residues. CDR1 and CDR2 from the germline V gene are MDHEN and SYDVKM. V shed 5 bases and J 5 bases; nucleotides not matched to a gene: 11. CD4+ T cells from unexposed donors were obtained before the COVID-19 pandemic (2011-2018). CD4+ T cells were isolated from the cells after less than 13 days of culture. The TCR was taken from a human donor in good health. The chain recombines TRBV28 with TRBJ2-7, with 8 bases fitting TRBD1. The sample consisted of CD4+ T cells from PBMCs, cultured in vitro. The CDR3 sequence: CASSPLGQVRDEQYF. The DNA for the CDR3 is TGTGCCAGCAGTCCCCTGGGACAGGTCCGGGACGAGCAGTACTTC.